The 31 T cell receptor beta chains presented below share a single source sample, sequenced in a study of shared clonotypes between healthy human individuals. Data came from immunoSEQ multiplex PCR; TCRdb stores just in-frame clones and leaves some out. The sample carries about 2 million clones, approximately 94% recorded once. Naive-designated CD8 cells lacked CD45RO, were positively enriched for CCR7, and omitted terminally differentiated effector memory CD45RA+ cells. Sequencing was performed on naive CD8+ T cells sorted from blood. The origin of the receptors is a man between 18 and 35 years old in good health.

Points on this clone: The same CDR3 is also encoded by other DNA sequences in this sample. J is TRBJ2-7 and V is TRBV6-5, with a tentative D call TRBD1 (6 bases). The ends were cut back, 2 bases at V and 2 bases at J, with 10 bases in the middle. Germline loops: CDR1 MNHEY, CDR2 SVGAGI. There are 14 residues in the CDR3. This chain's CDR3 is CASSYGQGPYEQYF. DNA of the CDR3: TGTGCCAGCAGTTACGGGCAGGGGCCCTACGAGCAGTACTTC.

The chain links TRBV9 to TRBJ1-2; 8 bases are shared with TRBD1. The germline CDR1 and CDR2 sequences are SGDLS and YYNGEE. After removal of 3 bases from V and 7 bases from J, the junction contained 8 bases not matched to a gene. The CDR3 is 14 residues long. CDR3 in amino acids: CASSELTGDIGYTF. CDR3 sequence (DNA): TGTGCCAGCAGCGAATTGACAGGGGACATTGGCTACACCTTC.

The J gene is TRBJ2-1, the V gene TRBV28, with TRBD2 matching 9 bases. J was trimmed by 10 bases and V by 4 bases; bases with no gene match: 8. The CDR3 has 14 amino acids. From germline, CDR1 is MDHEN and CDR2 SYDVKM. CDR3 nucleotide sequence: TGTGCCAGCAGTTCCAGGACAGGACTAGCGGAGCAGTTCTTC. Its translation: CASSSRTGLAEQFF.

The chain links TRBV4-1 to TRBJ2-7; 8 positions agree with TRBD2. This CDR3 has 15 residues. Germline CDR1 reads MGHRA; CDR2 reads YSYEKL. Trimming took 4 bases from V and 0 from J; bases not matched to a gene: 5. The CDR3 here is CASSLTSGASYEQYF. CDR3 coding DNA: TGCGCCAGCAGCCTCACTAGCGGAGCCTCCTACGAGCAGTACTTC.

This clone was detected once. The chain uses TRBV5-1 and TRBJ2-3, with D perhaps being TRBD1 or TRBD2 (5 bases each). Per the germline V gene, CDR1 is SGHRS and CDR2 is YFSETQ. This CDR3 region has 16 residues. Between the trimmed V and J ends, which lost 1 base and 6 bases, there was a span of 18 bases. The CDR3, as DNA: TGCGCCAGCAGCTTGTTAGGGACCAGCGGTCGCGATACGCAGTATTTT. It yields the protein CASSLLGTSGRDTQYF.

This chain links TRBV27 with TRBJ2-2, with D uncertain. Germline CDR1 is MNHEY and CDR2 is SMNVEV (reference sequence). The CDR3 covers 14 residues. V was pared by 6 bases and J by 3 bases, with 11 bases between. CDR3 sequence reads: CASSPYFDTGELFF. The CDR3 nucleotides are TGTGCCAGCAGCCCCTATTTTGACACCGGGGAGCTGTTTTTT.

This clone was observed a single time. This rearrangement joins TRBV9 to TRBJ2-1; D is unresolved. V was clipped by 1 base and J by 8 bases, with 10 bases between them. The germline CDR1 and CDR2 sequences are SGDLS and YYNGEE. The CDR3 length is 13 residues. The chain's CDR3 is CASSVFESYEQFF. The CDR3 coding sequence is TGTGCCAGCAGCGTATTTGAATCTTATGAGCAGTTCTTC.

This CDR3 reads CASAPNSYEQYF. The CDR3 nucleotides are TGTGCCAGCGCCCCGAACTCCTACGAGCAGTACTTC. The chain couples TRBV27 to TRBJ2-7; D remains unclear. Germline V gene sequence: CDR1 MNHEY, CDR2 SMNVEV (reference sequence). The V end was cut by 8 bases, the J end by 0 bases, with 8 bases between. The CDR3 length is 12 residues.

For this clone: Additional DNA sequences in this sample encode the identical CDR3. This chain connects TRBV10-3 to TRBJ2-7; 11 bases are shared with TRBD2. The germline CDR1 and CDR2 sequences are ENHRY and SYGVKD. The CDR3 sequence is 16 residues long. The junction had 4 bases not matched to a gene; V was cut back by 2 bases and J by 1 base. CDR3 DNA sequence: TGTGCCATCAGTGAGACCGGGACTAGCGGTTCCTACGAGCAGTACTTC. Translating gives CAISETGTSGSYEQYF.

Comment on this clone: In the same sample, other DNA sequences code for this CDR3. This chain connects TRBV11-2 to TRBJ2-7; D is unclear. This CDR3 comprises 13 residues. Trimming pared 1 base from V and 4 bases from J, leaving 8 bases between. Germline V CDR1 and CDR2: SGHAT, FQNNGV. The CDR3 DNA sequence: TGTGCCAGCAGCTTAGTATCAGGTTACGAGCAGTACTTC. Translated: CASSLVSGYEQYF.

Comments on this clone: Other DNA sequences of this sample code for an identical CDR3. CDR3 sequence (DNA): TGTGCCAGCAGCTTGGTATTATCTGGAAACACCATATATTTT. Translated, it gives CASSLVLSGNTIYF. This chain links TRBV5-6 with TRBJ1-3; D ambiguous. This CDR3 region has 14 residues. The V gene lost 0 bases and the J gene lost 1 base, with 5 bases spanning the gap. Germline CDR1 and CDR2: SGHDT and YYEEEE.

Concerning this clone: The identical CDR3 is also encoded by other nucleotide sequences in the sample. This chain connects TRBV28 to TRBJ2-7; TRBD2 aligns across 12 bases. Germline CDR1 reads MDHEN; CDR2 reads SYDVKM. J lost 1 base, V lost 6 bases, and 1 base had no gene match. This CDR3 comprises 14 residues. The DNA for the CDR3 is TGTGCCAGCAGACTAGCGGGAGGATCCTACGAGCAGTACTTC. As protein: CASRLAGGSYEQYF.

About this clone: Other DNA sequences in the same sample also yield this CDR3. This chain links TRBV27 with TRBJ2-7, with D perhaps TRBD1 (5 bases). The CDR3 contains 13 residues. Between the trimmed V and J ends, which lost 3 bases and 2 bases, there was a span of 8 bases. Per germline, CDR1 MNHEY and CDR2 SMNVEV (reference sequence). Here the CDR3 reads CASSFGAAYEQYF. The DNA for the CDR3 is TGTGCCAGCAGTTTTGGGGCAGCCTACGAGCAGTACTTC.

This chain connects TRBV27 to TRBJ2-3; possible D gene TRBD1, 6 bases. Trimming stripped 6 bases from V and 6 bases from J, with 13 bases between. The germline gives CDR1 MNHEY, CDR2 SMNVEV (reference sequence). This CDR3 spans 13 amino acids. Here the CDR3 DNA reads TGTGCCAGCAGAACTACAGGGCCGGATACGCAGTATTTT. Protein sequence: CASRTTGPDTQYF.

DNA of the CDR3: TGTGCCAGCAGCTCCCCATCCGGGACCCTTACCACCTACGAGCAGTACTTC. Residues: CASSSPSGTLTTYEQYF. This chain connects TRBV7-2 to TRBJ2-7; the D gene could be TRBD1 or TRBD2 (5 bases each). Trimming took off 4 bases at V and 2 bases at J, with 21 bases between the two ends. From germline, CDR1 is SGHTA and CDR2 FQGNSA. The length of the CDR3 is 17 residues.

This rearrangement joins TRBV6-1 to TRBJ2-5; 9 bases fit TRBD2. The ends lost 2 bases at V and 4 bases at J; junction bases unmatched: 2. CDR3 length: 14 residues. From germline, CDR1 is MNHNS and CDR2 SASEGT. CDR3 nucleotides: TGTGCCAGCAGTGAACTAGCGGGACTAGAGACCCAGTACTTC. Encoded protein: CASSELAGLETQYF.

The gene calls are TRBV2 and TRBJ2-5, with TRBD2 identical over 8 bases. V lost 4 bases to trimming and J lost 5 bases; unmatched junction nucleotides: 12. CDR3 length equals 16 residues. Germline V lookup: CDR1 SNHLY, CDR2 FYNNEI. CDR3 sequence: CASSGEPGLGGETQYF. Here the CDR3 DNA reads TGTGCCAGCAGTGGAGAACCGGGACTAGGGGGGGAGACCCAGTACTTC.

This clone was detected once. The rearrangement joins TRBV4-2 to TRBJ1-6; 8 positions match TRBD1. This CDR3 is 19 amino acids long. J gave up 16 bases and V 0 bases, and 23 bases lay outside the gene matches. Per the germline V gene, CDR1 is LGHNA and CDR2 is YNFKEQ. Written as DNA, the CDR3 is TGTGCCAGCAGCCAAGAGTTGGATGTAGCGGGGACAGGTGGTATTAATCTCCACTTT. Encoded protein: CASSQELDVAGTGGINLHF.

This chain uses TRBV19 with TRBJ1-2, with 9 bases matching TRBD1. V was pared by 6 bases and J by 3 bases, with 11 bases of the junction left unmatched. CDR3 size: 16 residues. Germline V gene data show CDR1 as LNHDA and CDR2 as SQIVND (reference sequence). The CDR3 is CASSSANRGRDYGYTF. The DNA for the CDR3 is TGTGCCAGTAGCTCAGCCAACAGGGGGCGCGACTATGGCTACACCTTC.

V usage is TRBV5-5 and J usage is TRBJ2-7; D might be TRBD1 or TRBD2, each matching 5 bases. The CDR3 covers 15 residues. In germline, CDR1 is SGHKS, CDR2 YYEKEE (reference sequence). Between the trimmed V and J ends, which lost 0 bases and 0 bases, there was a span of 10 bases. The CDR3 sequence: CASSLAFGASYEQYF. The CDR3 bases are TGTGCCAGCAGCTTGGCCTTCGGGGCCTCCTACGAGCAGTACTTC.

The chain uses TRBV7-6 and TRBJ2-7; weak D call: TRBD1 (7 bases). Per germline, CDR1 SGHVS and CDR2 FNYEAQ. This CDR3 has 15 amino acids. Trimming stripped 5 bases from V and 2 bases from J, with 16 bases between. The CDR3 sequence: CASSQGQWGAYEQYF. The CDR3 region has the DNA TGTGCCAGCAGCCAGGGACAGTGGGGGGCCTACGAGCAGTACTTC.

The chain recombines TRBV19 with TRBJ1-2; 9 bases are a match to TRBD1. Germline CDR1 LNHDA, CDR2 SQIVND (reference sequence). This CDR3 has 13 residues. With V trimmed by 10 bases and J by 5 bases, 8 bases remained unmatched. In DNA, the CDR3 is TGTGCCATCCCAACAGGGACAGGGTATGGCTACACCTTC. This translates into CAIPTGTGYGYTF.

The rearrangement joins TRBV7-3 to TRBJ2-7; 13 bases agree with TRBD2. Trimming cost V 1 base and J 10 bases; bases outside gene matches: 4. CDR3 length: 14 amino acids. Germline lookup yields CDR1 SGHTA and CDR2 FQGTGA. Written as DNA, the CDR3 is TGTGCCAGCAGCTTAAATGGACTAGCGGGGGCCCAGTACTTC. It specifies CASSLNGLAGAQYF.

V usage is TRBV9 and J usage is TRBJ2-3; 10 bases match TRBD1. CDR3 length equals 16 residues. V shed 4 bases, J shed 1 base, and the junction held 6 bases outside the gene matches. The V gene's germline CDR1 is SGDLS and CDR2 YYNGEE. Here the CDR3 reads CASSLGTGVGTDTQYF. CDR3 nucleotide sequence: TGTGCCAGCAGCCTCGGGACAGGGGTGGGCACAGATACGCAGTATTTT.

The chain joins TRBV14 to TRBJ1-1; D is perhaps TRBD1 (5 bases). Between the trimmed V and J ends, which lost 5 bases and 1 base, there was a span of 8 bases. CDR3 size: 13 residues. From germline, CDR1 is SGHDN and CDR2 FVKESK. The CDR3 protein is CASSWQGNTEAFF. As DNA, the CDR3 is TGTGCCAGCAGCTGGCAGGGGAACACTGAAGCTTTCTTT. Combining the CDR3 with reference TRBV14 and TRBJ1-1 gives the whole variable domain EAGVTQFPSHSVIEKGQTVTLRCDPISGHDNLYWYRRVMGKEIKFLLHFVKESKQDESGMPNNRFLAERTGGTYSTLKVQPAELEDSGVYFCASSWQGNTEAFFGQGTRLTVV.

This chain connects TRBV27 to TRBJ2-3; no firm D call. Trimming shortened V by 6 bases and J by 4 bases, and 14 bases separated the two germline ends. Germline V gene data show CDR1 as MNHEY and CDR2 as SMNVEV (reference sequence). The CDR3 has 14 residues. The CDR3 sequence is CASRHPGGSDTQYF. The CDR3 nucleotides are TGTGCCAGCAGACACCCAGGTGGGTCAGATACGCAGTATTTT.

The V and J genes are TRBV13 and TRBJ1-5; weak D call: TRBD1 (5 bases). The CDR3 loop spans 14 amino acids. Trimming left V 4 bases short and J 3 bases short, with 10 bases between. The germline CDR1 and CDR2 sequences are PRHDT and FYEKMQ (reference sequence). This CDR3 reads CASSSSGPNQPQHF. The DNA for the CDR3 is TGTGCCAGCAGCTCCTCAGGGCCCAATCAGCCCCAGCATTTT.

CDR3 in DNA: TGCGCCAGCAGCTTGGAGGGACTCCTTAACAATGAGCAGTTCTTC. It specifies CASSLEGLLNNEQFF. This sequence joins TRBV5-1 and TRBJ2-1, with D maybe TRBD2 (6 bases). There are 15 residues in the CDR3. Germline V gene sequence: CDR1 SGHRS, CDR2 YFSETQ. With 0 bases removed from V and 5 bases from J, the gap between germline ends came to 12 bases.

The chain combines TRBV7-8 with TRBJ2-6; D gene ambiguous. The CDR3 consists of 20 residues. V dropped 0 bases and J dropped 0 bases, with 18 bases sitting between them. Looked up from germline, CDR1 is SGHVS and CDR2 is FQNEAQ. The CDR3 DNA reads TGTGCCAGCAGCTTAGCGCTGATAGGCGGCCATCACTCTGGGGCCAACGTCCTGACTTTC. Its protein is CASSLALIGGHHSGANVLTF.

The chain has TRBV2 and TRBJ2-7; D is undetermined. CDR1 is SNHLY, CDR2 FYNNEI, per germline. This CDR3 is built from 15 residues. The V end lost 3 bases, the J end lost 0 bases, and 12 bases lay between the germline ends. CDR3 sequence: CASSEHPEGSYEQYF. In DNA, the CDR3 is TGTGCCAGCAGTGAGCACCCGGAAGGCTCCTACGAGCAGTACTTC.

Remarks on this clone: This specimen includes other DNA sequences encoding the same CDR3. CDR3 DNA sequence: TGTGCCAGCAGTTATAGCTCCACAGATACGCAGTATTTT. The encoded protein is CASSYSSTDTQYF. The chain couples TRBV6-5 to TRBJ2-3; no definite D call. Between the trimmed V and J ends, which lost 3 bases and 2 bases, there was a span of 6 bases. The CDR3 extends over 13 amino acids. Germline CDR1 reads MNHEY; CDR2 reads SVGAGI.